This T cell receptor beta chain was identified during a study of blood T cell repertoires in COVID-19. About the research overall: Specimens from acute and convalescent COVID-19 originated in the United States, Italy and Spain. T cells, B-cell-depleted T cells, or PBMCs provided the cDNA or gDNA that served as material.

Under the authors' procedure: How many nucleated cells were present was estimated from reference gene primer amplification. Assay: immunoSEQ multiplex PCR; the TCRdb copy retains only in-frame clones and omits some. Clone size and the V and J calls come from that table; the DNA yielded D and trimming. The table records some 290,000 clones, around 92% of them present only once. Seattle researchers signed up patients amid active infection and tracked them longitudinally. Between the trimmed V and J ends, which lost 5 bases and 3 bases, there was a span of 13 bases. CDR3 length: 14 residues. CDR1 and CDR2 (germline): SGHAT, FQNNGV.

This clonotype was sampled from a woman in her twenties or thirties with COVID-19, enrolled during active disease. The sample consisted of peripheral blood. This chain joins TRBV11-2 and TRBJ1-1, with D possibly being TRBD1 (5 bases). CDR3: CASSHVGGDTEAFF. The CDR3 nucleotides are TGTGCCAGCAGCCACGTCGGGGGGGACACTGAAGCTTTCTTT.